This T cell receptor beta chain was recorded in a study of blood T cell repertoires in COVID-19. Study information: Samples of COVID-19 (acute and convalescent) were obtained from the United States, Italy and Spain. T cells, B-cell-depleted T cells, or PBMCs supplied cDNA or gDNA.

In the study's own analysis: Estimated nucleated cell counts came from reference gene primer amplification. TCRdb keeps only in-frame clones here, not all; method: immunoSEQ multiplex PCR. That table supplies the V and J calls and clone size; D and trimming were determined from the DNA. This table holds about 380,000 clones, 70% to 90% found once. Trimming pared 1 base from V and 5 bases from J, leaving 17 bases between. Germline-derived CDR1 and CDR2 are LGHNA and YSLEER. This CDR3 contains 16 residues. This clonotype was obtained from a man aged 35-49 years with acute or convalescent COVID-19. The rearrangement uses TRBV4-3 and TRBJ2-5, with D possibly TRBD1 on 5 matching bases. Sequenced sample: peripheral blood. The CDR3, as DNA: TGCGCCAGCAGCCAAGTAGTTGGGCAGGCAGGGGAGACCCAGTACTTC. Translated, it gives CASSQVVGQAGETQYF.